This T cell receptor beta chain was sequenced for a study of blood T cell repertoires in COVID-19. Looking at the study overall: Samples taken during acute and convalescent COVID-19 were collected in the United States, Italy and Spain.

Clones were read by immunoSEQ multiplex PCR, and TCRdb kept only the in-frame ones, dropping some. Seen here are around 100,000 clones, 84% observed once, and the top ten hold approximately 12%. The CDR3 spans 15 residues. The V end lost 0 bases, the J end lost 8 bases, and 13 bases lay between the germline ends. Germline V gene data show CDR1 as LGHNA and CDR2 as YSLEER. The sample comprised peripheral blood. This receptor was identified in a human donor in a cohort sampled during active or convalescent COVID-19. The chain uses TRBV4-3 and TRBJ1-4; D is ambiguous. CDR3 region: CASSQDVGSGEKLFF. CDR3 bases: TGCGCCAGCAGCCAAGATGTTGGTTCGGGAGAAAAACTGTTTTTT.